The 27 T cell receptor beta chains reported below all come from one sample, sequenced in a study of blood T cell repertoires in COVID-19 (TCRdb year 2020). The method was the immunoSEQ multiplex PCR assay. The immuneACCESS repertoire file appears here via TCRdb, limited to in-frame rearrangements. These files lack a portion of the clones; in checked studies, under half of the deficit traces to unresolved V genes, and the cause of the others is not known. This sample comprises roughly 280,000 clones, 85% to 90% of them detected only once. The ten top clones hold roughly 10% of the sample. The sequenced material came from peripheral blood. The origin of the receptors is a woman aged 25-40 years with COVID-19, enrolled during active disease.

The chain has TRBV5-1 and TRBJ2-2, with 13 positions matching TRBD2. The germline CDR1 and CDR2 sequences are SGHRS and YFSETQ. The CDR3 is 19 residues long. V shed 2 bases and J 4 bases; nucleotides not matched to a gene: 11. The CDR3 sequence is CASSLPALAGGPGTGELFF. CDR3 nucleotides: TGCGCCAGCAGCTTACCGGCACTAGCGGGAGGGCCAGGCACCGGGGAGCTGTTTTTT. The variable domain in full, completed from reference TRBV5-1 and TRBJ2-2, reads KAGVTQTPRYLIKTRGQQVTLSCSPISGHRSVSWYQQTPGQGLQFLFEYFSETQRNKGNFPGRFSGRQFSNSRSEMNVSTLELGDSALYLCASSLPALAGGPGTGELFFGEGSRLTVL.

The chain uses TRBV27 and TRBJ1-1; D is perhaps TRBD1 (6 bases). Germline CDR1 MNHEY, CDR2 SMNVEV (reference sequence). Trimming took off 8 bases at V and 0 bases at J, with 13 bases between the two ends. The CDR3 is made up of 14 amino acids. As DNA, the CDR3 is TGTGCCAGCCGCTGGGGGCAAGTGAACACTGAAGCTTTCTTT. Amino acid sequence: CASRWGQVNTEAFF.

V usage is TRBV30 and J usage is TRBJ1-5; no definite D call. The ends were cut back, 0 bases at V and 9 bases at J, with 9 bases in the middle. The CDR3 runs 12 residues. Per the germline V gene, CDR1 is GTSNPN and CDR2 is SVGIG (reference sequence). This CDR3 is CAWSVGDGPQHF. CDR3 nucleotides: TGTGCCTGGAGTGTAGGAGATGGGCCCCAGCATTTT.

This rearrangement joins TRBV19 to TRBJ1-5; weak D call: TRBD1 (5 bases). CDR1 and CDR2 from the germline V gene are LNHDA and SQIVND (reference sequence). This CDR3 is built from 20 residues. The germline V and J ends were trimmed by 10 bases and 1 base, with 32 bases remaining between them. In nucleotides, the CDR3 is TGTGCCATTATTAAAAACGCGGCGGGGGTAAGGTATTACAGCAATCAGCCCCAGCATTTT. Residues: CAIIKNAAGVRYYSNQPQHF.

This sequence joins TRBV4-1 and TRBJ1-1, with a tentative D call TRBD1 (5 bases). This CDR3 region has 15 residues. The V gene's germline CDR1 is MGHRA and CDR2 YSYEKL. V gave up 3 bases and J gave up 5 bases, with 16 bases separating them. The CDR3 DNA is TGCGCCAGCAGCCAGCCCACCTCAGGGTTGACTGAAGCTTTCTTT. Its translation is CASSQPTSGLTEAFF.

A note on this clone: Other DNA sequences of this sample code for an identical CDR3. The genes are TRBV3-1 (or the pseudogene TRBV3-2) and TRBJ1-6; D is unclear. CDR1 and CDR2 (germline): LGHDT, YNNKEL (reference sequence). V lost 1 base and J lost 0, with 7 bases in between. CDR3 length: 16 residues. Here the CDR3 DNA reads TGTGCCAGCAGCCAAGCGGGGAGCTCCTATAATTCACCCCTCCACTTT. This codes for CASSQAGSSYNSPLHF.

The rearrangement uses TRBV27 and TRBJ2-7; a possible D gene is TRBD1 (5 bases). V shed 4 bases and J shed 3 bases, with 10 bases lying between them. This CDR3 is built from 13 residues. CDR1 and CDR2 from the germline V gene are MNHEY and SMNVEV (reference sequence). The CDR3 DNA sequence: TGTGCCAGCAGTTGGCAGGGCAACTACGAGCAGTACTTC. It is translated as CASSWQGNYEQYF.

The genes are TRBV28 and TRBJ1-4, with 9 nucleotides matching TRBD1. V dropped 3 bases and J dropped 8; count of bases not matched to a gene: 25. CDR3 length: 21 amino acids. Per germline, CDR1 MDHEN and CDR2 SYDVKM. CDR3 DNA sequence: TGTGCCAGCAGTTTTTTTCCTCCTTTGTGGGGACAGGGTGTGTTGTCCGAAAAACTGTTTTTT. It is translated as CASSFFPPLWGQGVLSEKLFF.

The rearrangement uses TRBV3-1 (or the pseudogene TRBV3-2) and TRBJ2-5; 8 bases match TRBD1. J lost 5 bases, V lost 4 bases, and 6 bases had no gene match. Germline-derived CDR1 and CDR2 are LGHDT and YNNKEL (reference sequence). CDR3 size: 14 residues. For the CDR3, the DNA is TGTGCCAGCAGCCTAGGACAGGGAGGCGAGACCCAGTACTTC. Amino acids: CASSLGQGGETQYF.

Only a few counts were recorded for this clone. The CDR3 region is CAWTPGLAGFEQFF. CDR3 nucleotide sequence: TGTGCCTGGACCCCGGGACTAGCGGGATTTGAGCAGTTCTTC. The chain employs TRBV30 and TRBJ2-1; TRBD2 matches at 13 bases. CDR3 length: 14 amino acids. CDR1 and CDR2 (germline): GTSNPN, SVGIG (reference sequence). V lost 4 bases and J lost 9; bases outside the gene matches: 6.

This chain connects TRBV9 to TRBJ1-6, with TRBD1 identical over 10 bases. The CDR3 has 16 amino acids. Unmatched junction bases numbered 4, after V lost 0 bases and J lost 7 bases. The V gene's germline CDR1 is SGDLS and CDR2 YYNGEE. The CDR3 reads CASSVGPGQGNSPLHF. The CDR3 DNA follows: TGTGCCAGCAGCGTAGGGCCGGGACAGGGGAATTCACCCCTCCACTTT. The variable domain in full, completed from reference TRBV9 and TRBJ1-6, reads DSGVTQTPKHLITATGQRVTLRCSPRSGDLSVYWYQQSLDQGLQFLIQYYNGEERAKGNILERFSAQQFPDLHSELNLSSLELGDSALYFCASSVGPGQGNSPLHFGNGTRLTVT.

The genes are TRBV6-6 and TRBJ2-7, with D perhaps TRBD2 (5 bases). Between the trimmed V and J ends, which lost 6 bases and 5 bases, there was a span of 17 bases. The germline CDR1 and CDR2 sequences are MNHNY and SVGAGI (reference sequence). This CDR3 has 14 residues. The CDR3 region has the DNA TGTGCCAGCAGCAGTTACGAGGGCAGCCACGAGCAGTACTTC. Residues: CASSSYEGSHEQYF.

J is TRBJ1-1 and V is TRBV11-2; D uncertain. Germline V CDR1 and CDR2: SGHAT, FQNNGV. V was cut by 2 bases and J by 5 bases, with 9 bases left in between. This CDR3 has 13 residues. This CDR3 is CASSLIPRTEAFF. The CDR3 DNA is TGTGCCAGCAGCTTAATCCCACGGACTGAAGCTTTCTTT.

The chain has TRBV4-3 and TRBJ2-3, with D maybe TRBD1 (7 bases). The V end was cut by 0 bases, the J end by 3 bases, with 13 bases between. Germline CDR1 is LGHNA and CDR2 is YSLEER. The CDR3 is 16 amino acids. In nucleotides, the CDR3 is TGCGCCAGCAGCCAAGATTTTCCAGGGGGGACAGATACGCAGTATTTT. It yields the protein CASSQDFPGGTDTQYF.

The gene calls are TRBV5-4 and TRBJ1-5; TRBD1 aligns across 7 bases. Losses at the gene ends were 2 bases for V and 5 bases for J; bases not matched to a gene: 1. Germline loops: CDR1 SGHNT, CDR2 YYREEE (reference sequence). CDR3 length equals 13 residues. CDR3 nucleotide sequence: TGTGCCAGCAGCTTTGGACAGGATCAGCCCCAGCATTTT. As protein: CASSFGQDQPQHF.

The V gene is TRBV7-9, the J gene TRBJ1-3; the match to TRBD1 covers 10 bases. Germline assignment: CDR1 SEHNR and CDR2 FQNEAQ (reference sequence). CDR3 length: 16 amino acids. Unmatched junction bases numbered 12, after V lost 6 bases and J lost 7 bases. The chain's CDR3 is CASRQVSGTGANTIYF. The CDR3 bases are TGTGCCAGCAGACAGGTTTCCGGGACAGGGGCGAACACCATATATTTT.

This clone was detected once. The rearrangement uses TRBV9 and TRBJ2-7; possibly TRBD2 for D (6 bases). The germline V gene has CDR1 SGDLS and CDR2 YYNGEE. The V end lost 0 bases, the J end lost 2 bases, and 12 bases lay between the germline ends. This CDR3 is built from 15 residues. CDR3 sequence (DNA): TGTGCCAGCAGCGTAGGGGGCGGGATACCCTACGAGCAGTACTTC. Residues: CASSVGGGIPYEQYF.

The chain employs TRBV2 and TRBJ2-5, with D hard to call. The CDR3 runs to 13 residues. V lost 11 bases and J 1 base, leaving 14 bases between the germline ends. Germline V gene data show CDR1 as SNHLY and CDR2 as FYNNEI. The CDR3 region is CAWATEAQETQYF. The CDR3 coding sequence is TGTGCCTGGGCAACAGAAGCCCAAGAGACCCAGTACTTC.

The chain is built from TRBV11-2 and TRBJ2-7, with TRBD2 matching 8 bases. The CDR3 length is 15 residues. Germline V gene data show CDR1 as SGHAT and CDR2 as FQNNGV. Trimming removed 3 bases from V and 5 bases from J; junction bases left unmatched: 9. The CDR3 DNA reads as TGTGCCAGCAGCTTGATTGGGACTAGTATCCACGAGCAGTACTTC. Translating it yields CASSLIGTSIHEQYF.

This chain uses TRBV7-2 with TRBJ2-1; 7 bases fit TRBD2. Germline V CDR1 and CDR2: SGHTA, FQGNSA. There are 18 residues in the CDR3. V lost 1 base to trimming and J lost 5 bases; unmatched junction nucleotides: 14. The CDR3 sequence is CASSLEVGGVGNNNEQFF. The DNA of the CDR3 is TGTGCCAGCAGCTTAGAAGTGGGAGGGGTTGGCAACAACAATGAGCAGTTCTTC.

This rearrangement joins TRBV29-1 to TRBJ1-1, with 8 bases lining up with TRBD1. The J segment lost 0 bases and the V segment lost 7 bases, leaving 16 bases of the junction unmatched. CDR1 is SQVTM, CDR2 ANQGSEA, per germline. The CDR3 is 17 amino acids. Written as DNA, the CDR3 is TGCAGCGCCCCTGGGGGCAGGGGGCGAGCCATGAACACTGAAGCTTTCTTT. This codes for CSAPGGRGRAMNTEAFF.

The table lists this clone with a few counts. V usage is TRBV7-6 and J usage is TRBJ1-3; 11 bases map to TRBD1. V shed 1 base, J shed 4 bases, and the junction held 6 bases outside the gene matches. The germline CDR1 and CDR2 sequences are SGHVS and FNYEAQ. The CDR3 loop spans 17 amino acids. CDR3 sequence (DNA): TGTGCCAGCAGCTTAGTAGGACAGGGGGCATCCGGAAACACCATATATTTT. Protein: CASSLVGQGASGNTIYF.

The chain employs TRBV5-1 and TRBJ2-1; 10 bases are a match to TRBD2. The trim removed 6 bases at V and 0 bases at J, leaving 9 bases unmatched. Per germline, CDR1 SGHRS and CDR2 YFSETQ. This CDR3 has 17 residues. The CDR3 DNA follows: TGCGCCAGCACTGGGACTAGCGACCTGAGCTCCTACAATGAGCAGTTCTTC. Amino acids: CASTGTSDLSSYNEQFF.

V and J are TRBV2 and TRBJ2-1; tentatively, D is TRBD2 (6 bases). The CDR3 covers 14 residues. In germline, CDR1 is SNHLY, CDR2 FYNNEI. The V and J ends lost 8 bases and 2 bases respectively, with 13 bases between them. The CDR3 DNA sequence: TGTGCCAGCTATACTAGCCTGACCTACAATGAGCAGTTCTTC. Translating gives CASYTSLTYNEQFF.

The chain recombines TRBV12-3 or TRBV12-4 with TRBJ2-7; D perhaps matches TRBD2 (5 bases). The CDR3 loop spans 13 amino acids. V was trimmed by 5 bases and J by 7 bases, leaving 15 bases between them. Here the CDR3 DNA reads TGTGCCAGCAGTCCCGAACTAGTAGGTGAGCAGTACTTC. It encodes CASSPELVGEQYF.

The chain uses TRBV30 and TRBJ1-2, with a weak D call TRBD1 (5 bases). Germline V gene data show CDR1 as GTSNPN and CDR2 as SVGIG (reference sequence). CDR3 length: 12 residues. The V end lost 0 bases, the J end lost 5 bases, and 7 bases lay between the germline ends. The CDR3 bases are TGTGCCTGGAGTGTACCAGGGTATGGCTACACCTTC. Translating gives CAWSVPGYGYTF. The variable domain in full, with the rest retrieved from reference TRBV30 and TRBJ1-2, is SQTIHQWPATLVQPVGSPLSLECTVEGTSNPNLYWYRQAAGRGLQLLFYSVGIGQISSEVPQNLSASRPQDRQFILSSKKLLLSDSGFYLCAWSVPGYGYTFGSGTRLTVV.

DNA for the CDR3: TGTGCCAGCTCGGACAGGGTGATGTACGAGCAGTACTTC. Its protein is CASSDRVMYEQYF. The V gene is TRBV27, the J gene TRBJ2-7, with 8 positions matching TRBD1. Germline values: CDR1 MNHEY, CDR2 SMNVEV (reference sequence). V shed 8 bases and J 4 bases; nucleotides not matched to a gene: 7. The CDR3 is made up of 13 amino acids.